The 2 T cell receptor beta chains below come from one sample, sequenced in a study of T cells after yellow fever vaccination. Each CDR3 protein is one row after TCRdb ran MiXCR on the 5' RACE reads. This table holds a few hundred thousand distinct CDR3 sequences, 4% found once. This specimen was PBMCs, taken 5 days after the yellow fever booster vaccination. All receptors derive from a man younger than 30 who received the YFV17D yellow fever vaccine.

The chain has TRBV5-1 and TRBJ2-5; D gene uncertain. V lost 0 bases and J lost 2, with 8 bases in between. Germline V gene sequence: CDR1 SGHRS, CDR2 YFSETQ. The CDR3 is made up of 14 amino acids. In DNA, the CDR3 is TGCGCCAGCAGCTTGGCGGTGGGGCAAGAGACCCAGTACTTC. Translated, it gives CASSLAVGQETQYF.

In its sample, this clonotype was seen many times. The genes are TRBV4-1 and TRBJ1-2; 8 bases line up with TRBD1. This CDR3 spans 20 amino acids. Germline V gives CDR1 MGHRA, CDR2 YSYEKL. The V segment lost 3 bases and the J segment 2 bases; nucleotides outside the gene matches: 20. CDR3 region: CASSQFVTGTGIHINYGYTF. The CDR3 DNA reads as TGCGCCAGCAGCCAGTTCGTCACCGGGACAGGAATTCATATCAACTATGGCTACACCTTC.